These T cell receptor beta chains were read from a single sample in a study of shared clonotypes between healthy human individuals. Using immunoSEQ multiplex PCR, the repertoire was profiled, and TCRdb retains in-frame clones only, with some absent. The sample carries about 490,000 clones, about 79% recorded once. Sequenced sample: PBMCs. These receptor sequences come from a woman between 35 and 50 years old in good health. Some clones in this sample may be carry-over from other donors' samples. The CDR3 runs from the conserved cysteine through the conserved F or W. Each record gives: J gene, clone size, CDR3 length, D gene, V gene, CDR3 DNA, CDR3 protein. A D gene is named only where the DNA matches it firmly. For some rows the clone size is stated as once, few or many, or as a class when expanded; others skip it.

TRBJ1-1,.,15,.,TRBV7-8,TGTGCCAGCAGCTTAGGGGTCAGAATGAACACTGAAGCTTTCTTT,CASSLGVRMNTEAFF
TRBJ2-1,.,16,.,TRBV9,TGTGCCAGCAGCGCCTTGGACAGCGGGACGGGGAGTGAGCAGTTCTTC,CASSALDSGTGSEQFF
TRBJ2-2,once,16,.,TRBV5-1,TGCGCCAGCAGCCCCCGGGACAACTATAACACCGGGGAGCTGTTTTTT,CASSPRDNYNTGELFF
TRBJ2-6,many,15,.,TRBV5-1,TGCGCCAGCAGCTTACAGGCCTCTGGGGCCAACGTCCTGACTTTC,CASSLQASGANVLTF
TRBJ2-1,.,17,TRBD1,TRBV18,TGTGCCAGCTCACGTACTCCTATCTCGGGACAGGGGAGTGAGCAGTTCTTC,CASSRTPISGQGSEQFF
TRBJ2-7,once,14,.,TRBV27,TGTGCCAGCAGTTTGGGGGGCCCGGTCTACGAGCAGTACTTC,CASSLGGPVYEQYF
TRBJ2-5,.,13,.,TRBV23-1,TGCGCCAGCAGTCGCAAATCGGATGGGACCCAGTACTTC,CASSRKSDGTQYF
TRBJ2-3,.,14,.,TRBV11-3,TGTGCCAGCAGCTTAGCTACTAGCACAGATACGCAGTATTTT,CASSLATSTDTQYF
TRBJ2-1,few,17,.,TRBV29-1,TGCAGCGTTGAAAGGTCTGGAGGGGCGTTCCTCTACAATGAGCAGTTCTTC,CSVERSGGAFLYNEQFF
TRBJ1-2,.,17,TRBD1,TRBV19,TGTGCCAGTAGTCTGGCGGGACAGTTTCTGGGTACGGGTGGCTACACCTTC,CASSLAGQFLGTGGYTF
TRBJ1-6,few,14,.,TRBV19,TGTGCCAGTAGTATAGCACCCAACAGTCCGGCCCTCCACTTT,CASSIAPNSPALHF
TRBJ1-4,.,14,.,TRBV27,TGTGCCAGCAGTTTGTGGGGGGGGCGCGAAAAACTGTTTTTT,CASSLWGGREKLFF
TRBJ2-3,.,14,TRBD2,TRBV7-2,TGTGCCAGCACCCTAGCGGGAGGCACAGATACGCAGTATTTT,CASTLAGGTDTQYF
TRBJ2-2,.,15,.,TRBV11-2,TGTGCCAGCAGCTTTTCCCAGGGCGACACCGGGGAGCTGTTTTTT,CASSFSQGDTGELFF
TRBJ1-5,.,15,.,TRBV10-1,TGCGCCAGCAGTGAAAGAAAACAGGGCAATCAGCCCCAGCATTTT,CASSERKQGNQPQHF
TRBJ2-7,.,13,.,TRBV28,TGTGCCAGCAGTCGAGCGGCAACCTACGAGCAGTACTTC,CASSRAATYEQYF
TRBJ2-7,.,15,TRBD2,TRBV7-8,TGTGCCAGCGAATCCCGGGAGGGATCGGCCTACGAGCAGTACTTC,CASESREGSAYEQYF
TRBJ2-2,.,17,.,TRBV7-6,TGTGCCAGCAGCTTAAGGTCGCGCGGACCGAACACCGGGGAGCTGTTTTTT,CASSLRSRGPNTGELFF
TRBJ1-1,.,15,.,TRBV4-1,TGCGCCAGCCGAAAGGGTATGGGGGCAGGGGCTGAAGCTTTCTTT,CASRKGMGAGAEAFF
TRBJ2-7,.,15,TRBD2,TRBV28,TGTGCCAGCAGTTCCCCGTGGGGGGGACTCTACGAGCAGTACTTC,CASSSPWGGLYEQYF
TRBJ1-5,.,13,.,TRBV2,TGTGCCAGCTCCGTTTCGTGGCTTCAGCCCCAGCATTTT,CASSVSWLQPQHF
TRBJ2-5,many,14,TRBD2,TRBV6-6,TGTGCCAGCAGTTTGGGAGGGCGGGAAGAGACCCAGTACTTC,CASSLGGREETQYF
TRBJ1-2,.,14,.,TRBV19,TGTGCCAGTAGTATAGTTGGGATGAACTATGGCTACACCTTC,CASSIVGMNYGYTF
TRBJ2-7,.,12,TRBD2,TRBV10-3,TGTGCCATCGGGGCGGGAGTGTACGAGCAGTACTTC,CAIGAGVYEQYF
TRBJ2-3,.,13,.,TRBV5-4,TGTGCCAGCAGCTCCTCAGGGGCAGATACGCAGTATTTT,CASSSSGADTQYF
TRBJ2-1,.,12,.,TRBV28,TGTGCCAGCAGTTTATTTCCTGGTGAGCAGTTCTTC,CASSLFPGEQFF
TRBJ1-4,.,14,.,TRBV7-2,TGTGCCAGCAGCTTAGGGGGTGGGGCTGAAAAACTGTTTTTT,CASSLGGGAEKLFF
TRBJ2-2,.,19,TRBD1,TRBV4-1,TGCGCCAGCACCCACCGTTTCCTATTCACACAGGGGGGAGCCGGGGAGCTGTTTTTT,CASTHRFLFTQGGAGELFF
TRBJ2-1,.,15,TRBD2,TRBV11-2,TGTGCCAGCAGCTTGGAGACTAGCGGGAGCAATGAGCAGTTCTTC,CASSLETSGSNEQFF
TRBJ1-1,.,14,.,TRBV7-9,TGTGCCAGCAGCTTAGGGGGCGCGGACACTGAAGCTTTCTTT,CASSLGGADTEAFF
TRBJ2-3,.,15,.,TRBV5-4,TGTGCCAGCAGCTTGGCGGGATCGGGCACAGATACGCAGTATTTT,CASSLAGSGTDTQYF
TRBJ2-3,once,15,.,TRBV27,TGTGCCAGTGCCGGGTGGGATCACGCCACAGATACGCAGTATTTT,CASAGWDHATDTQYF
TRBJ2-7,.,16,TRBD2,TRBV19,TGTGCCAGTAGTTCCCCTCCGGGACTAAACTCTGAAGAGCAGTACTTC,CASSSPPGLNSEEQYF
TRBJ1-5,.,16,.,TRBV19,TGTGCCAGTAGTATAGGTTCAGTGTATAGCAATCAGCCCCAGCATTTT,CASSIGSVYSNQPQHF